A single sample is the source of the 17 T cell receptor beta chains below, sequenced in a study of vaccination and CD4 T cells after COVID-19. As to treatment: approximately nine-day PBMC culture with coronavirus spike peptide pools or control peptides (ViraFEST assay). Sequenced with the Oncomine TCR Beta short-read assay was DNA taken from cultured CD4+ T cells. TCRdb re-derived calls from the PCR reads in MiXCR, one entry per CDR3 protein. This table holds tens of thousands of distinct CDR3 sequences, roughly half found once. These TCRs' antigens remain unknown. The sequencing sample was made of CD4+ T cells from blood, cultured in vitro. The receptors derive from a human donor who had recovered from COVID-19.

The chain combines TRBV19 with TRBJ1-1; a possible D gene is TRBD1 (5 bases). The germline V and J ends were trimmed by 1 base and 1 base, with 7 bases remaining between them. The germline gives CDR1 LNHDA, CDR2 SQIVND (reference sequence). The CDR3 covers 14 residues. For the CDR3, the DNA is TGTGCCAGTAGTATAGGGGACGCGAACACTGAAGCTTTCTTT. Amino acid sequence: CASSIGDANTEAFF. Full variable domain (rest looked up from reference TRBV19 and TRBJ1-1): DGGITQSPKYLFRKEGQNVTLSCEQNLNHDAMYWYRQDPGQGLRLIYYSQIVNDFQKGDIAEGYSVSREKKESFPLTVTSAQKNPTAFYLCASSIGDANTEAFFGQGTRLTVV.

The genes are TRBV20-1 and TRBJ2-5, with TRBD1 matching 11 bases. V gave up 5 bases and J gave up 4 bases; unmatched junction bases: 9. Germline CDR1 is DFQATT and CDR2 is SNEGSKA (reference sequence). The CDR3 runs 15 residues. CDR3 region: CSAPMRTGGAETQYF. The DNA for the CDR3 is TGCAGTGCTCCCATGAGGACAGGGGGCGCAGAGACCCAGTACTTC.

This clonotype came up a few times. One junction end disagrees with the germline gene, perhaps due to a read error. V is TRBV7-7 and J is TRBJ2-5, with D possibly matching TRBD1 (6 bases). The CDR3 spans 14 residues. Germline V lookup: CDR1 SSHAT, CDR2 FNYEAQ (reference sequence). CDR3 nucleotide sequence: TGTGCTAGCAGCCCGGCTGGGACACCCGAGACCCAGTACTTC. This gives the protein CASSPAGTPETQYF. The whole variable domain, filled in from reference TRBV7-7 and TRBJ2-5, reads GAGVSQSPRYKVTKRGQDVTLRCDPISSHATLYWYQQALGQGPEFLTYFNYEAQPDKSGLPSDRFSAERPEGSISTLTIQRTEQRDSAMYRCASSPAGTPETQYFGPGTRLLVL.

There are a few counts of this clonotype. The CDR3 loop is CATSDPRRGEETQYF. The DNA for the CDR3 is TGTGCCACCAGTGACCCGCGGCGGGGAGAAGAGACCCAGTACTTC. This chain uses TRBV24-1 with TRBJ2-5, with D perhaps matching TRBD2 (6 bases). Per germline, CDR1 KGHDR and CDR2 SFDVKD. Trimming shortened V by 4 bases and J by 3 bases, and 14 bases separated the two germline ends. This CDR3 is built from 15 residues.

For this clonotype: The junction does not match germline at one end; this may be a read error. This chain uses TRBV15 with TRBJ1-5; D is undetermined. Germline values: CDR1 LNHNV, CDR2 YYDKDF (reference sequence). The CDR3 contains 21 residues. CDR3 DNA: TGTGTCACCAGCAGAGATCGGAACCTGGCCAGGCAAAAATATAGCAATCAGCCCCAGCATTTT. It yields the protein CVTSRDRNLARQKYSNQPQHF.

The genes are TRBV20-1 and TRBJ1-3; a possible D gene is TRBD1 (6 bases). Germline loops: CDR1 DFQATT, CDR2 SNEGSKA (reference sequence). Between the trimmed V and J ends, which lost 2 bases and 0 bases, there was a span of 11 bases. The CDR3 has 15 residues. DNA of the CDR3: TGCAGTGCTAGAAGGGACATGAGCTCTGGAAACACCATATATTTT. Its translation: CSARRDMSSGNTIYF.

The V call is TRBV11-3, the J call TRBJ2-2; D unresolved. The CDR3 totals 15 residues. Per the germline V gene, CDR1 is SGHNT and CDR2 is YENEEA. Trimming shortened V by 5 bases and J by 0 bases, and 10 bases separated the two germline ends. The CDR3 protein is CASSQVRTNTGELFF. Written as DNA, the CDR3 is TGTGCCAGCAGCCAGGTCCGTACGAACACCGGGGAGCTGTTTTTT.

The chain couples TRBV15 to TRBJ2-2, with TRBD2 identical over 7 bases. V lost 3 bases and J lost 7; bases outside the gene matches: 5. This CDR3 has 14 amino acids. Germline values: CDR1 LNHNV, CDR2 YYDKDF (reference sequence). Here the CDR3 reads CATSRLERDGELFF. The CDR3 nucleotides read TGTGCCACCAGCAGGCTCGAGCGGGACGGGGAGCTGTTTTTT.

V and J are TRBV5-6 and TRBJ2-3, with TRBD2 matching 7 bases. The CDR3 contains 17 residues. CDR1 and CDR2 (germline): SGHDT, YYEEEE. Losses at the gene ends were 0 bases for V and 4 bases for J; bases not matched to a gene: 11. The CDR3 DNA sequence: TGTGCCAGCAGCTTGGGGTTTGTGAGAGGGAGGGCAGATACGCAGTATTTT. It is translated as CASSLGFVRGRADTQYF.

The chain recombines TRBV11-3 with TRBJ2-7; the D is unclear. V lost 2 bases and J lost 1, with 3 bases in between. The germline CDR1 and CDR2 sequences are SGHNT and YENEEA. This CDR3 comprises 12 residues. The CDR3 loop is CASSLQSYEQYF. The CDR3, as DNA: TGTGCCAGCAGCTTACAGTCCTACGAGCAGTACTTC.

CDR3 sequence: CASSAEQGPGGYTF. The DNA of the CDR3 is TGTGCCAGCAGTGCTGAACAGGGTCCGGGAGGCTACACCTTC. The chain combines TRBV28 with TRBJ1-2, with D possibly being TRBD1 (6 bases). Trimming cost V 5 bases and J 8 bases, with 18 bases left between them. Looked up from germline, CDR1 is MDHEN and CDR2 is SYDVKM. The CDR3 runs 14 residues.

The sample holds a few counts of this clonotype. The genes are TRBV25-1 and TRBJ1-1, with 8 bases that match TRBD1. CDR3 length: 14 residues. Germline-derived CDR1 and CDR2 are MGHDK and SYGVNS. The junction had 7 bases not matched to a gene; V was cut back by 6 bases and J by 4 bases. Written as DNA, the CDR3 is TGTGCCAGCAGCCAACAGGGGGTTACCACTGAAGCTTTCTTT. Amino acid sequence: CASSQQGVTTEAFF.

This clonotype has just a few counts. The CDR3 is CASSPGQHQPQHF. The CDR3 DNA reads TGTGCCAGTTCTCCGGGACAGCATCAGCCCCAGCATTTT. The chain employs TRBV7-8 and TRBJ1-5; 7 nucleotides agree with TRBD1. CDR1 and CDR2 (germline): SGHVS, FQNEAQ. This CDR3 is 13 amino acids long. After removal of 9 bases from V and 5 bases from J, the junction contained 7 bases not matched to a gene.

The V call is TRBV7-9, the J call TRBJ1-1, with D unresolved. Germline assignment: CDR1 SEHNR and CDR2 FQNEAQ (reference sequence). The CDR3 runs to 13 residues. Trimming left V 1 base short and J 1 base short, with 4 bases between. The CDR3: CASSLVGNTEAFF. In DNA, the CDR3 is TGTGCCAGCAGCTTAGTTGGGAACACTGAAGCTTTCTTT.

The chain links TRBV11-2 to TRBJ1-3; 8 positions agree with TRBD1. This CDR3 is built from 16 residues. V trimming: 4 bases; J trimming: 7 bases; junction bases outside the gene matches: 12. CDR1 SGHAT and CDR2 FQNNGV come from the germline V gene. In nucleotides, the CDR3 is TGTGCCAGCAGCTCCCTAGGGAGGGACAGGCGGAACACCATATATTTT. It specifies CASSSLGRDRRNTIYF. The full variable domain, rest sourced from reference TRBV11-2 and TRBJ1-3, is EAGVAQSPRYKIIEKRQSVAFWCNPISGHATLYWYQQILGQGPKLLIQFQNNGVVDDSQLPKDRFSAERLKGVDSTLKIQPAKLEDSAVYLCASSSLGRDRRNTIYFGEGSWLTVV.

This CDR3 is CSAKLGARVTEAFF. DNA for the CDR3: TGCAGTGCCAAATTGGGGGCCCGGGTGACTGAAGCTTTCTTT. V usage is TRBV20-1 and J usage is TRBJ1-1; tentatively, D is TRBD1 (6 bases). The CDR3 totals 14 residues. V was trimmed by 6 bases and J by 5 bases, leaving 19 bases between them. Germline lookup yields CDR1 DFQATT and CDR2 SNEGSKA (reference sequence).

This clonotype was seen a handful of times. The V and J genes are TRBV15 and TRBJ2-2; possibly TRBD2 for D (5 bases). Germline-derived CDR1 and CDR2 are LNHNV and YYDKDF (reference sequence). The CDR3 spans 15 residues. Trimming took 0 bases from V and 2 from J, leaving 7 bases between them. The CDR3 protein is CATSRELDNTGELFF. DNA of the CDR3: TGTGCCACCAGCAGAGAACTAGATAACACCGGGGAGCTGTTTTTT.